Below are 31 T cell receptor beta chains sequenced from a single sample in a study of radiation and T cells in renal cell carcinoma. Time point reported: baseline pretreatment blood. Regarding treatment: 15 Gy SBRT to primary tumor, nephrectomy 4 weeks later. Profiling relied on immunoSEQ multiplex PCR, and the TCRdb table lists in-frame clones only, not all of them. Among 120,000 to 150,000 clones, 70% to 90% were seen once, and the ten largest hold around 21%. The starting material was blood, obtained from a patient whose treatment included radiotherapy and nephrectomy. These receptors originate from a woman in her 50s with renal cell carcinoma.

The V call is TRBV7-2, the J call TRBJ2-2, with D maybe TRBD2 (5 bases). With 5 bases removed from V and 0 bases from J, the gap between germline ends came to 13 bases. This CDR3 spans 16 amino acids. Germline assignment: CDR1 SGHTA and CDR2 FQGNSA. CDR3 loop: CASSPQRSSNTGELFF. CDR3 in DNA: TGTGCCAGCAGCCCACAGCGGAGTTCGAACACCGGGGAGCTGTTTTTT.

The chain couples TRBV5-4 to TRBJ2-3, with 8 bases aligning to TRBD2. This CDR3 has 15 amino acids. V gave up 1 base and J gave up 4 bases; unmatched junction bases: 5. Germline CDR1 reads SGHNT; CDR2 reads YYREEE (reference sequence). CDR3 loop: CASSLPAGVPDTQYF. The DNA of the CDR3 is TGTGCCAGCAGCTTGCCAGCGGGGGTCCCAGATACGCAGTATTTT.

The V call is TRBV7-2, the J call TRBJ2-1; D is possibly TRBD2 (6 bases). The length of the CDR3 is 15 residues. The V and J ends lost 2 bases and 5 bases respectively, with 13 bases between them. CDR1 SGHTA and CDR2 FQGNSA come from the germline V gene. CDR3 DNA: TGTGCCAGCAGCTTATCCCGGGGGAGTCACAATGAGCAGTTCTTC. This gives the protein CASSLSRGSHNEQFF.

The chain combines TRBV7-2 with TRBJ1-2; TRBD1 is a possible D gene (5 bases). V was pared by 1 base and J by 7 bases, with 13 bases between. The length of the CDR3 is 14 residues. CDR1 SGHTA and CDR2 FQGNSA come from the germline V gene. CDR3 sequence reads: CASSLDQGSSGYTF. The CDR3 DNA reads TGTGCCAGCAGCTTAGATCAGGGTTCAAGTGGCTACACCTTC.

The chain links TRBV7-2 to TRBJ2-5; a possible D gene is TRBD1 (6 bases). Trimming took off 2 bases at V and 5 bases at J, with 12 bases between the two ends. Per germline, CDR1 SGHTA and CDR2 FQGNSA. This CDR3 is built from 14 residues. This chain's CDR3 is CASSLPTGLETQYF. The CDR3 nucleotides read TGTGCCAGCAGCTTACCTACAGGGTTGGAGACCCAGTACTTC. Filled out from reference TRBV7-2 and TRBJ2-5, the complete variable domain reads GAGVSQSPSNKVTEKGKDVELRCDPISGHTALYWYRQSLGQGLEFLIYFQGNSAPDKSGLPSDRFSAERTGGSVSTLTIQRTQQEDSAVYLCASSLPTGLETQYFGPGTRLLVL.

The chain carries TRBV5-4 and TRBJ2-7; 8 nucleotides agree with TRBD1. CDR1 is SGHNT, CDR2 YYREEE, per germline (reference sequence). V trimming: 4 bases; J trimming: 1 base; junction bases outside the gene matches: 10. The CDR3 is 16 amino acids. For the CDR3, the DNA is TGTGCCAGCAGCCGACCAACAGGGGGGCCTTCCTACGAGCAGTACTTC. Its translation: CASSRPTGGPSYEQYF.

The chain couples TRBV9 to TRBJ1-2; D is ambiguous. The CDR3 covers 15 residues. Per germline, CDR1 SGDLS and CDR2 YYNGEE. V lost 4 bases and J lost 3, with 16 bases in between. The DNA of the CDR3 is TGTGCCAGCAGCCCGAGTGAAGGGAATTACTATGGCTACACCTTC. Translating it yields CASSPSEGNYYGYTF. Full variable domain (outside the CDR3, taken from reference TRBV9 and TRBJ1-2): DSGVTQTPKHLITATGQRVTLRCSPRSGDLSVYWYQQSLDQGLQFLIQYYNGEERAKGNILERFSAQQFPDLHSELNLSSLELGDSALYFCASSPSEGNYYGYTFGSGTRLTVV.

This clone has more than one count but fewer than ten. This chain connects TRBV5-4 to TRBJ1-1; D not resolved. V gave up 3 bases and J gave up 7 bases, with 10 bases separating them. The CDR3 runs 12 residues. The germline V gene encodes CDR1 SGHNT and CDR2 YYREEE (reference sequence). The CDR3 nucleotides are TGTGCCAGCAGCTCTCTCGGGTTTGAAGCTTTCTTT. This sequence encodes CASSSLGFEAFF.

The chain joins TRBV5-5 to TRBJ2-2; possibly TRBD1 or TRBD2 for D (7 bases each). The V end lost 4 bases, the J end lost 3 bases, and 13 bases lay between the germline ends. The CDR3 is made up of 15 amino acids. Germline CDR1 reads SGHKS; CDR2 reads YYEKEE (reference sequence). The CDR3 here is CASSDREGYTGELFF. CDR3 coding DNA: TGTGCCAGCAGCGACAGGGAGGGGTACACCGGGGAGCTGTTTTTT. The entire variable domain, with the rest obtained from reference TRBV5-5 and TRBJ2-2, is as follows: DAGVTQSPTHLIKTRGQQVTLRCSPISGHKSVSWYQQVLGQGPQFIFQYYEKEERGRGNFPDRFSARQFPNYSSELNVNALLLGDSALYLCASSDREGYTGELFFGEGSRLTVL.

This clone was observed many times. The chain recombines TRBV27 with TRBJ1-4; 8 bases line up with TRBD1. Germline CDR1 is MNHEY and CDR2 is SMNVEV (reference sequence). V lost 2 bases and J lost 8; bases outside the gene matches: 7. CDR3 size: 15 residues. The CDR3 DNA follows: TGTGCCAGCAGTTTAGGACAGGGAGTGGAGGAAAAACTGTTTTTT. Translated: CASSLGQGVEEKLFF.

The gene calls are TRBV6-5 and TRBJ1-2, with 8 bases aligning to TRBD1. The V segment lost 2 bases and the J segment 4 bases; nucleotides outside the gene matches: 6. This CDR3 is 15 amino acids long. The V gene's germline CDR1 is MNHEY and CDR2 SVGAGI. The DNA of the CDR3 is TGTGCCAGCAGTTACGCAGGGGGCGAGGGCTATGGCTACACCTTC. The encoded protein is CASSYAGGEGYGYTF.

This chain links TRBV5-1 with TRBJ1-3; TRBD1 might be the D (5 bases). The germline V gene encodes CDR1 SGHRS and CDR2 YFSETQ. The V end lost 0 bases, the J end lost 0 bases, and 13 bases lay between the germline ends. The CDR3 is 17 residues long. CDR3 sequence (DNA): TGCGCCAGCAGCTTGGTTCAGGGTGGGGGCTCTGGAAACACCATATATTTT. This codes for CASSLVQGGGSGNTIYF.

The chain couples TRBV7-2 to TRBJ1-6; 7 positions agree with TRBD1. The V and J ends lost 2 bases and 7 bases, in that order; junction bases with no gene match: 8. The CDR3 is 16 amino acids. Germline V CDR1 and CDR2: SGHTA, FQGNSA. CDR3 in amino acids: CASSLSSGTENSPLHF. Here the CDR3 DNA reads TGTGCCAGCAGCTTATCTTCCGGGACAGAGAATTCACCCCTCCACTTT.

The chain carries TRBV5-1 and TRBJ1-1, with no clear D. The CDR3 is made up of 14 amino acids. Per germline, CDR1 SGHRS and CDR2 YFSETQ. Between the trimmed V and J ends, which lost 4 bases and 2 bases, there was a span of 12 bases. This chain's CDR3 is CASSAVAENTEAFF. The CDR3 coding sequence is TGCGCCAGCAGCGCAGTTGCAGAAAACACTGAAGCTTTCTTT.

The J gene is TRBJ2-6, the V gene TRBV19; the D gene is possibly TRBD1 (6 bases). V lost 7 bases and J 9 bases, leaving 13 bases between the germline ends. The CDR3 has 13 amino acids. From germline, CDR1 is LNHDA and CDR2 SQIVND (reference sequence). CDR3 nucleotides: TGTGCCAGTACTCGGGACACCATCAACGTCCTGACTTTC. Translation: CASTRDTINVLTF.

The chain is built from TRBV7-9 and TRBJ2-7, with D possibly matching TRBD1 (6 bases). The germline gives CDR1 SEHNR, CDR2 FQNEAQ (reference sequence). V was shortened by 5 bases and J by 3 bases, with 14 bases between the two germline ends. The CDR3 is 14 amino acids. CDR3 bases: TGTGCCAGCAGCCCCTCCCAGGGGATCTACGAGCAGTACTTC. It is translated as CASSPSQGIYEQYF.

The chain joins TRBV6-5 to TRBJ2-1; 14 nucleotides line up with TRBD2. Germline V gene sequence: CDR1 MNHEY, CDR2 SVGAGI. The CDR3 contains 15 residues. J gave up 13 bases and V 5 bases, and 10 bases lay outside the gene matches. The chain's CDR3 is CASSATSGGAPKQFF. CDR3 coding DNA: TGTGCCAGCAGTGCGACTAGCGGGGGGGCTCCAAAACAGTTCTTC.

Remarks on this clone: One junction end disagrees with the germline gene, perhaps due to a read error. The chain links TRBV5-6 to TRBJ2-7; 12 nucleotides agree with TRBD2. The germline CDR1 and CDR2 sequences are SGHDT and YYEEEE. This CDR3 is built from 12 residues. The CDR3 DNA reads as TGTGCCAGCAGCATGACTAGCGGGGGAGTCGACTTC. Amino acids: CASSMTSGGVDF.

The genes are TRBV19 and TRBJ1-5, with D uncertain. This CDR3 contains 16 residues. From germline, CDR1 is LNHDA and CDR2 SQIVND (reference sequence). Trimming removed 5 bases from V and 10 bases from J, with 24 bases in between. CDR3 in DNA: TGTGCCAGTAGTCTATCGAGGTTCACGGAGGAATATCCCCAGCATTTT. Amino acids: CASSLSRFTEEYPQHF.

This chain uses TRBV9 with TRBJ2-7, with TRBD2 as a possible D gene (5 bases). Looked up from germline, CDR1 is SGDLS and CDR2 is YYNGEE. The CDR3 has 15 amino acids. V was cut by 3 bases and J by 2 bases, with 15 bases left in between. CDR3 protein: CASSAAADSTYEQYF. Here the CDR3 DNA reads TGTGCCAGCAGCGCCGCCGCGGACTCCACCTACGAGCAGTACTTC.

The table lists this clone with many counts. The rearrangement links TRBV6-4 to TRBJ1-1, with D possibly being TRBD1 (5 bases). Germline CDR1 reads MRHNA; CDR2 reads SNTAGT. The germline V and J ends were trimmed by 5 bases and 6 bases, with 16 bases remaining between them. The CDR3 is 14 amino acids. CDR3 residues: CASSSGGEASEAFF. CDR3 in DNA: TGTGCCAGCAGTTCAGGAGGGGAAGCGTCTGAAGCTTTCTTT.

The chain employs TRBV28 and TRBJ1-5; the D gene is possibly TRBD1 (5 bases). Germline V CDR1 and CDR2: MDHEN, SYDVKM. V shed 6 bases and J shed 4 bases, with 13 bases lying between them. This CDR3 has 14 residues. This CDR3 is CASRSGGGNQPQHF. CDR3 DNA: TGTGCCAGCAGATCTGGGGGGGGTAATCAGCCCCAGCATTTT.

The chain joins TRBV7-9 to TRBJ1-5; unclear D gene. CDR1 and CDR2 (germline): SEHNR, FQNEAQ (reference sequence). This CDR3 has 15 residues. V gave up 6 bases and J gave up 4 bases, with 16 bases separating them. CDR3 sequence reads: CASRSGAEPNQPQHF. The CDR3 bases are TGTGCCAGCAGGTCGGGTGCAGAACCTAATCAGCCCCAGCATTTT.

The chain joins TRBV9 to TRBJ2-7; either TRBD1 or TRBD2 may fit D (5 bases each). Germline V gene lookup returns CDR1 SGDLS and CDR2 YYNGEE. Trimming stripped 5 bases from V and 5 bases from J, with 11 bases between. This CDR3 has 12 residues. This chain's CDR3 is CASRGPGNEQYF. The CDR3 nucleotides read TGTGCCAGCAGGGGACCCGGGAACGAGCAGTACTTC.

The V gene is TRBV5-1, the J gene TRBJ1-6; D is ambiguous. The V end was cut by 7 bases, the J end by 4 bases, with 6 bases between. The germline V gene has CDR1 SGHRS and CDR2 YFSETQ. CDR3 size: 12 residues. The CDR3 DNA follows: TGCGCCAGCCGGGATTATAATTCACCCCTCCACTTT. Protein sequence: CASRDYNSPLHF.

The chain has TRBV27 and TRBJ1-1, with 9 bases matching TRBD1. The junction had 7 bases not matched to a gene; V was cut back by 3 bases and J by 11 bases. The germline gives CDR1 MNHEY, CDR2 SMNVEV (reference sequence). This CDR3 has 13 residues. The CDR3 loop is CASSFFRTGEAFF. CDR3 coding DNA: TGTGCCAGCAGTTTCTTTAGGACAGGGGAGGCTTTCTTT.

The chain is built from TRBV4-3 and TRBJ2-2; D is uncertain. CDR3 size: 16 residues. CDR1 and CDR2 (germline): LGHNA, YSLEER. The ends were cut back, 0 bases at V and 1 base at J, with 9 bases in the middle. CDR3 sequence: CASSQDKGLNTGELFF. CDR3 bases: TGCGCCAGCAGCCAAGATAAGGGTTTGAACACCGGGGAGCTGTTTTTT.

The V call is TRBV25-1, the J call TRBJ1-4; D unresolved. The CDR3 runs 15 residues. The V end lost 4 bases, the J end lost 7 bases, and 16 bases lay between the germline ends. The germline V gene encodes CDR1 MGHDK and CDR2 SYGVNS. The CDR3 coding sequence is TGTGCCAGCAGTGTAACGGATTCTCCTAGTGAAAAACTGTTTTTT. As protein: CASSVTDSPSEKLFF.

The table lists this clone with a few counts. This chain uses TRBV30 with TRBJ1-1; D may be TRBD1 (6 bases). Germline CDR1 reads GTSNPN; CDR2 reads SVGIG (reference sequence). CDR3 size: 13 residues. Trimming left V 0 bases short and J 3 bases short, with 8 bases between. Here the CDR3 reads CAWSVSGDTEAFF. The CDR3 nucleotides read TGTGCCTGGAGTGTCTCAGGGGACACTGAAGCTTTCTTT.

The chain uses TRBV4-3 and TRBJ1-6; the D is unclear. The V end lost 1 base, the J end lost 3 bases, and 7 bases lay between the germline ends. CDR3 size: 15 residues. Germline CDR1 LGHNA, CDR2 YSLEER. As DNA, the CDR3 is TGCGCCAGCAGCCAAGCCCGAAACTATAATTCACCCCTCCACTTT. Its translation: CASSQARNYNSPLHF.

This clone was detected only a few times. This rearrangement joins TRBV5-1 to TRBJ1-2, with D perhaps TRBD1 (6 bases). The CDR3 consists of 14 residues. Germline values: CDR1 SGHRS, CDR2 YFSETQ. The V end lost 0 bases, the J end lost 7 bases, and 13 bases lay between the germline ends. CDR3 nucleotides: TGCGCCAGCAGCTTGGTCCGGGGGGCGCTTGGCTACACCTTC. This gives the protein CASSLVRGALGYTF.